This T cell receptor beta chain derives from a study of T-cell reconstitution after alpha-beta-depleted transplantation in children. This clonotype was picked up a small number of times. TCRbeta library preparation incorporated unique molecular identifiers. MiXCR, run by TCRdb on the PCR reads, gives a single entry per CDR3 protein. The sample contains just over 350,000 distinct CDR3 sequences, about an eighth of which appear only once. The CDR3 covers 13 residues. Germline CDR1 SGHRS, CDR2 YFSETQ. The V end was cut by 5 bases, the J end by 6 bases, with 14 bases between. This chain links TRBV5-1 with TRBJ1-1; no definite D call. Sequencing was performed on PBMCs, taken from the stem cell graft. The source is a human donor who donated a stem cell graft to a child with Fanconi anemia. The CDR3 coding sequence is TGCGCCAGCAGTGTCTCACTCGGGGCTGAAGCTTTCTTT. Translated: CASSVSLGAEAFF. Based on the CDR3 plus reference TRBV5-1 and TRBJ1-1, the full variable domain is KAGVTQTPRYLIKTRGQQVTLSCSPISGHRSVSWYQQTPGQGLQFLFEYFSETQRNKGNFPGRFSGRQFSNSRSEMNVSTLELGDSALYLCASSVSLGAEAFFGQGTRLTVV.